The clone carrying this T cell receptor (beta chain) was seen a handful of times. The germline V gene encodes CDR1 SGHTA and CDR2 FQGNSA. Trimming removed 5 bases from V and 5 bases from J, with 15 bases in between. The CDR3 runs to 14 residues. This entry comes from a study of blood T cells in healthy people across ages. Then a second PCR, running roughly 7 to 11 cycles, was carried out with a sample-barcoded 5' primer and a J-beta primer mix. TCRdb re-called the 5' RACE reads with MiXCR, one entry per CDR3 protein. The profile shows about 800,000 distinct CDR3 sequences, roughly 64% of them singletons.

This TCR was recovered from a young man in good health. The gene calls are TRBV7-2 and TRBJ1-1, with a weak D call TRBD1 (5 bases). Sequencing input: blood. CDR3 DNA sequence: TGTGCCAGCAGCCTCCGGGGCCAGGGAACTGAAGCTTTCTTT. The encoded protein is CASSLRGQGTEAFF.